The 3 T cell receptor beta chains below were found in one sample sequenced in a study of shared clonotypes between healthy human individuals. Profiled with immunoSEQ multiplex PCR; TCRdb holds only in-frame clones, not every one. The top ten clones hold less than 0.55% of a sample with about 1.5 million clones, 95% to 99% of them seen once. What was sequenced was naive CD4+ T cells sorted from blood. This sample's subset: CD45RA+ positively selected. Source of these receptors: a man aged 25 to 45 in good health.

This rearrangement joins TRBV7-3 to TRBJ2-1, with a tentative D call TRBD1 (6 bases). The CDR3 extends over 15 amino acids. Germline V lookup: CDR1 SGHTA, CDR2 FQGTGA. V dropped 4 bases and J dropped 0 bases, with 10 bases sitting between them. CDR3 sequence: CASSYRVSSYNEQFF. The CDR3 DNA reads TGTGCCAGCAGCTACAGGGTGAGCTCCTACAATGAGCAGTTCTTC.

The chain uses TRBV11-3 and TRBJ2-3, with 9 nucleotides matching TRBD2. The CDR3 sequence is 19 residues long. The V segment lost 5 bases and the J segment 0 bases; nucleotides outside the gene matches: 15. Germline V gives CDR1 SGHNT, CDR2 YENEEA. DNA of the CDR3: TGTGCCAGCAGCCGAATGACTAGCGGAATGGGTGCTAGCACAGATACGCAGTATTTT. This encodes CASSRMTSGMGASTDTQYF.

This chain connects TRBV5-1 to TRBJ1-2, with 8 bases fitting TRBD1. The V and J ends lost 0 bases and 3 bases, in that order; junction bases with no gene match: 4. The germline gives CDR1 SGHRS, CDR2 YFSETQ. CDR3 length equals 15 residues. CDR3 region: CASSLVSGGDYGYTF. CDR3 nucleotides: TGCGCCAGCAGCTTGGTGTCAGGGGGCGACTATGGCTACACCTTC.